This T cell receptor beta chain was captured by sequencing in a study of T cell responses to AZD1222 COVID-19 vaccine. Across the whole study: Second-dose recipients at about 4 or about 12 weeks were treated as one pooled group. General study findings and limits: Unmutated regions of variants are reportedly targeted by nearly half of spike-specific TCRs. Spike regions recognized by vaccine-associated CD4 TCRs spanned the protein, led by 160-218 and 743-854.

Only in-frame clones appear in the TCRdb table, and some are missing; sequencing was by immunoSEQ multiplex PCR. The data hold 180,000 or so clones, with 85% to 90% observed a single time. Germline CDR1 is SGHRS and CDR2 is YFSETQ. The CDR3 runs 15 residues. Trimming pared 4 bases from V and 0 bases from J, leaving 13 bases between. This clone was seen a few times. Its antigen is undetermined. The chain couples TRBV5-1 to TRBJ2-5, with D hard to call. This TCR came from an adult in good health. Sequenced here: peripheral blood, sampled on day 0 of AZD1222 vaccination. The CDR3 loop is CASSLSSVYQETQYF. DNA of the CDR3: TGCGCCAGCAGCCTGAGCTCAGTGTACCAAGAGACCCAGTACTTC.